These 7 T cell receptor beta chains originate from one sample sequenced in a study of shared clonotypes between healthy human individuals. Only in-frame clones appear in the TCRdb table, and some are missing; sequencing was by immunoSEQ multiplex PCR. The sample lists some 510,000 clones; about four fifths were seen once. Sequencing used PBMCs. The receptors derive from a woman in her thirties or forties in good health. Some clones in this sample may be carry-over from other donors' samples.

This clone was seen a handful of times. The chain has TRBV29-1 and TRBJ2-1; 7 bases match TRBD1. The CDR3 runs 15 residues. Germline trimming cut 4 bases from V and 1 base from J; bases unmatched to any gene: 7. Germline values: CDR1 SQVTM, CDR2 ANQGSEA. The CDR3 protein is CSVGVGQVSYNEQFF. The DNA of the CDR3 is TGCAGCGTTGGGGTTGGACAGGTATCCTACAATGAGCAGTTCTTC.

The chain carries TRBV11-3 and TRBJ1-4; TRBD1 is a possible D gene (6 bases). Germline V gene sequence: CDR1 SGHNT, CDR2 YENEEA. V lost 4 bases to trimming and J lost 2 bases, with 14 bases between them. There are 16 residues in the CDR3. The CDR3 loop is CASSSQGKETNEKLFF. The CDR3 bases are TGTGCCAGCAGCTCCCAGGGGAAGGAGACTAATGAAAAACTGTTTTTT.

This clone appeared a few times. The V gene is TRBV29-1, the J gene TRBJ2-1, with 11 positions matching TRBD1. The CDR3 length is 16 residues. Unmatched junction bases numbered 6, after V lost 1 base and J lost 4 bases. CDR1 SQVTM and CDR2 ANQGSEA come from the germline V gene. The CDR3 region has the DNA TGCAGCGTTGAAGGAACGGGACAGGGGGAATACAATGAGCAGTTCTTC. This codes for CSVEGTGQGEYNEQFF.

In nucleotides, the CDR3 is TGTGCCAGCAGCCCACAGGGGAGTAGTTCCTACGAGCAGTACTTC. Its translation: CASSPQGSSSYEQYF. V and J are TRBV9 and TRBJ2-7, with 7 bases fitting TRBD1. The CDR3 extends over 15 amino acids. Trimming removed 4 bases from V and 1 base from J; junction bases left unmatched: 8. The germline V gene has CDR1 SGDLS and CDR2 YYNGEE.

In its sample, this clone was seen many times. The rearrangement uses TRBV7-9 and TRBJ2-7; 8 bases are a match to TRBD2. The CDR3 spans 15 residues. Germline V gene data show CDR1 as SEHNR and CDR2 as FQNEAQ (reference sequence). The junction had 6 bases not matched to a gene; V was cut back by 5 bases and J by 0 bases. In DNA, the CDR3 is TGTGCCAGCAGCCAGAGCGGGAGCCCCTCCTACGAGCAGTACTTC. It translates to CASSQSGSPSYEQYF.

The chain is built from TRBV4-2 and TRBJ2-1; TRBD2 might be the D (5 bases). The ends were cut back, 0 bases at V and 8 bases at J, with 11 bases in the middle. Per the germline V gene, CDR1 is LGHNA and CDR2 is YNFKEQ. This CDR3 is built from 14 residues. CDR3 residues: CASSQDRARDEQFF. The CDR3 bases are TGTGCCAGCAGCCAAGATAGAGCGAGGGATGAGCAGTTCTTC.

The chain recombines TRBV5-1 with TRBJ2-5; no clear D. The germline V and J ends were trimmed by 0 bases and 5 bases, with 14 bases remaining between them. The germline CDR1 and CDR2 sequences are SGHRS and YFSETQ. The CDR3 loop spans 15 amino acids. The chain's CDR3 is CASSLARPGVETQYF. The CDR3 nucleotides read TGCGCCAGCAGCTTGGCCCGACCTGGCGTGGAGACCCAGTACTTC. Complete variable domain (other parts from reference TRBV5-1 and TRBJ2-5): KAGVTQTPRYLIKTRGQQVTLSCSPISGHRSVSWYQQTPGQGLQFLFEYFSETQRNKGNFPGRFSGRQFSNSRSEMNVSTLELGDSALYLCASSLARPGVETQYFGPGTRLLVL.